This paragraph reports one T cell receptor (beta chain). Its matching antigen is unknown. These data originate in a study of cytomegalovirus exposure and HLA in healthy donors. Across the whole study: Tens of millions of unique TCRs from HLA-typed donors were held in an early release of data.

Study-wide points: Cytomegalovirus association was listed for 164 TCR beta chains. Differences between HLA loci emerged in a later analysis of TCR association rates, with DRB1 most and HLA-C fewest.

Trimming pared 2 bases from V and 7 bases from J, leaving 16 bases between. CDR3 length equals 15 residues. Looked up from germline, CDR1 is SGHRS and CDR2 is YFSETQ. The PCR used 60 Vbeta and 13 Jbeta primers. Here immunoSEQ multiplex PCR was the method, and the copy in TCRdb shows in-frame clones only, minus some. The sample records about 120,000 clones, about 75% being singletons. The J gene is TRBJ2-1, the V gene TRBV5-1, with D possibly matching TRBD1 (5 bases). Specimen: PBMCs. This clonotype was sampled from a man between 60 and 75 years old in good health and CMV-seropositive. The CDR3 sequence is CASSLSQGGDNEQFF. The CDR3 DNA reads TGCGCCAGCAGCTTATCCCAGGGCGGTGATAATGAGCAGTTCTTC. Based on the CDR3 plus reference TRBV5-1 and TRBJ2-1, the full variable domain is KAGVTQTPRYLIKTRGQQVTLSCSPISGHRSVSWYQQTPGQGLQFLFEYFSETQRNKGNFPGRFSGRQFSNSRSEMNVSTLELGDSALYLCASSLSQGGDNEQFFGPGTRLTVL.